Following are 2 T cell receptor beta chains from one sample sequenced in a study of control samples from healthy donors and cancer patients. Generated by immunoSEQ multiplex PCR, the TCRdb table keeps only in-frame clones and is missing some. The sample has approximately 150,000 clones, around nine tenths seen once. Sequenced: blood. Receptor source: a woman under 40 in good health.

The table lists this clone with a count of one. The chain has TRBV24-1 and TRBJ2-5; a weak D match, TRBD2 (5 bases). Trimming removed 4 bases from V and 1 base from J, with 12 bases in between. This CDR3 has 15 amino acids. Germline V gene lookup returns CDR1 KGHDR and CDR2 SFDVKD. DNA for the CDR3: TGTGCCACCAGTGAGAAAGGGAGTCTCCAAGAGACCCAGTACTTC. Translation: CATSEKGSLQETQYF.

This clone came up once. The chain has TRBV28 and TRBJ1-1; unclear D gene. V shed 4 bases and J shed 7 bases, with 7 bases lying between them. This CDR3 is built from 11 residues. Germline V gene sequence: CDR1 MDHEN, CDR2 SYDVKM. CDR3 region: CASSWVSEAFF. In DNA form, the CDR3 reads TGTGCCAGCAGTTGGGTCAGTGAAGCTTTCTTT.